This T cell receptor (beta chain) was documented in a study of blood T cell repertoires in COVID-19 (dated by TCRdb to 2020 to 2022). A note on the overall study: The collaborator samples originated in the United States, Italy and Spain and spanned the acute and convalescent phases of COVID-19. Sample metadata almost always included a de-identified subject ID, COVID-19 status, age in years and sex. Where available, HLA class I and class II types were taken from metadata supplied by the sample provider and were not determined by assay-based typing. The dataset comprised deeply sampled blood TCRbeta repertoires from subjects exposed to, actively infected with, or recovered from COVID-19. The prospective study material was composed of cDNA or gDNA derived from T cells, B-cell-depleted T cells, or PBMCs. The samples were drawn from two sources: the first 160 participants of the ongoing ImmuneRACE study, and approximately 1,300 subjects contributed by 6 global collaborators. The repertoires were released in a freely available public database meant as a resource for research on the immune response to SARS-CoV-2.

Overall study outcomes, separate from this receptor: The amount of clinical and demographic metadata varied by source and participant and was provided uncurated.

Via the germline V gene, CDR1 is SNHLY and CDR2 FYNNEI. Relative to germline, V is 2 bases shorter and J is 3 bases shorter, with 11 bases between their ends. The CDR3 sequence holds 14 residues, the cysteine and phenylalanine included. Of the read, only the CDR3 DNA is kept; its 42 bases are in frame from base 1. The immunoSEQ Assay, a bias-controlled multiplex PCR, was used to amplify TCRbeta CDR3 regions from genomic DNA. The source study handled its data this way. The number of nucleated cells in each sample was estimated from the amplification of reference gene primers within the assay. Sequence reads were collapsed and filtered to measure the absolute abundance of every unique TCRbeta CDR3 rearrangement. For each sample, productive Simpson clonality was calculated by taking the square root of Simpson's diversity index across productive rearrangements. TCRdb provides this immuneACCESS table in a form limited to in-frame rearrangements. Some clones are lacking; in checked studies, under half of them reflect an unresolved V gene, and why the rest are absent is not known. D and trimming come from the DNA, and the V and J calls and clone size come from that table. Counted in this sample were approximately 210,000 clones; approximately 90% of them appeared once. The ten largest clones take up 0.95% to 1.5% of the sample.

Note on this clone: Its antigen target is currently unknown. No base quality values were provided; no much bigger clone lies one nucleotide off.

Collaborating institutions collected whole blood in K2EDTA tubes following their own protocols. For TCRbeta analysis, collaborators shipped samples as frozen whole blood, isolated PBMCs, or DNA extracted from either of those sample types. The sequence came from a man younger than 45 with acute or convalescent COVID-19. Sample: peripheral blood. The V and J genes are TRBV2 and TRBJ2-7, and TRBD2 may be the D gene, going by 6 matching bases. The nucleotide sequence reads TGTGCCAGCAGTGAACGTCGGGAGATCTACGAGCAGTACTTC. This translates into CASSERREIYEQYF. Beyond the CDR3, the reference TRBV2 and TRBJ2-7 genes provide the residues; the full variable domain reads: EPEVTQTPSHQVTQMGQEVILRCVPISNHLYFYWYRQILGQKVEFLVSFYNNEISEKSEIFDDQFSVERPDGSNFTLKIRSTKLEDSAMYFCASSERREIYEQYFGPGTRLTVT.